This passage covers 20 T cell receptor beta chains from one sample sequenced in a study of shared clonotypes between healthy human individuals (dated by TCRdb to about 2020). Libraries were made using the immunoSEQ multiplex PCR assay. Imported from immuneACCESS, the table was reduced by TCRdb to in-frame sequences with V and J called. These copies leave out some clones; in studies compared against another copy, an unresolved V gene accounts for under half, and the cause of the remainder is not known. In all, the sample holds about 1 million clones, and around 75% of those were seen once. The top ten clones comprise roughly 1.5% of the sample. Sequencing used memory CD4+ T cells sorted from blood. The intended sense of this specimen's cell subset or site label: CD45RA-negative fraction. These receptors all come from a man aged 18 to 30 in good health.

The rearrangement joins TRBV7-8 to TRBJ2-7, with 7 nucleotides matching TRBD2. The V gene end was trimmed by 2 bases and the J gene end by 3 bases; junction bases not matched to a gene: 10. Germline assignment: CDR1 SGHVS and CDR2 FQNEAQ. The CDR3 is 16 residues long. The CDR3 reads CASSLRSGWEGYEQYF. In DNA, the CDR3 is TGTGCCAGCAGCTTAAGAAGCGGGTGGGAGGGCTACGAGCAGTACTTC.

The gene calls are TRBV7-2 and TRBJ2-2, with 9 bases aligning to TRBD2. The ends lost 5 bases at V and 1 base at J; junction bases unmatched: 2. The V gene's germline CDR1 is SGHTA and CDR2 FQGNSA. The CDR3 spans 15 residues. The CDR3 DNA reads as TGTGCCAGCAGCCGACTAGCGGAGAACACCGGGGAGCTGTTTTTT. It translates to CASSRLAENTGELFF.

The chain links TRBV6-6 to TRBJ1-2; D not certain. Between the trimmed V and J ends, which lost 3 bases and 8 bases, there was a span of 13 bases. CDR3 length equals 13 residues. Germline lookup yields CDR1 MNHNY and CDR2 SVGAGI (reference sequence). CDR3 protein: CASSYSQREGYTF. The CDR3 coding sequence is TGTGCCAGCAGTTATTCACAAAGGGAAGGCTACACCTTC.

This clone was seen a handful of times. This chain uses TRBV4-1 with TRBJ2-1; 9 positions agree with TRBD2. Germline V lookup: CDR1 MGHRA, CDR2 YSYEKL. V was pared by 0 bases and J by 6 bases, with 9 bases of the junction left unmatched. The CDR3 length is 17 residues. CDR3 loop: CASSQDPGSGSFNEQFF. CDR3 nucleotides: TGCGCCAGCAGCCAAGATCCGGGTAGCGGGAGTTTCAATGAGCAGTTCTTC.

This clone was detected once. V usage is TRBV10-2 and J usage is TRBJ2-7; D gene unclear. Germline assignment: CDR1 WSHSY and CDR2 SAAADI. V lost 6 bases, J lost 1 base, and 13 bases lay in between. There are 14 residues in the CDR3. The CDR3 loop reads CASRKDWDSYEQYF. The CDR3 region has the DNA TGCGCCAGCAGAAAGGATTGGGATTCCTACGAGCAGTACTTC.

This clone occurred once. The chain recombines TRBV5-1 with TRBJ2-5; D uncertain. The CDR3 runs to 11 residues. The V gene lost 7 bases and the J gene lost 3 bases, with 7 bases spanning the gap. Germline V gives CDR1 SGHRS, CDR2 YFSETQ. CDR3 DNA sequence: TGCGCCAGCTCCGCCAAAGAGACCCAGTACTTC. Its translation: CASSAKETQYF.

CDR3 nucleotide sequence: TGTGCCAGCAGTTACGCCCGGGACGCCATCGTTAAGGCCCAGTACTTC. Residues: CASSYARDAIVKAQYF. The V gene is TRBV6-5, the J gene TRBJ2-5; the D call may be TRBD1 or TRBD2 (5 bases each). In germline, CDR1 is MNHEY, CDR2 SVGAGI. Trimming removed 2 bases at V and 9 bases at J, with 22 bases between. CDR3 length equals 16 residues.

This clone was seen repeatedly, ten times or more. The chain is built from TRBV6-1 and TRBJ2-7; possibly TRBD1 for D (5 bases). CDR1 and CDR2 (germline): MNHNS, SASEGT. The CDR3 runs to 12 residues. The V gene lost 3 bases and the J gene lost 3 bases, with 6 bases spanning the gap. The CDR3 spells CASSEGLYEQYF. The CDR3 DNA follows: TGTGCCAGCAGTGAGGGGCTCTACGAGCAGTACTTC.

The V gene is TRBV6-5, the J gene TRBJ1-2; 9 bases agree with TRBD1. The V gene end was trimmed by 4 bases and the J gene end by 4 bases; junction bases not matched to a gene: 10. The CDR3 consists of 16 residues. The V gene's germline CDR1 is MNHEY and CDR2 SVGAGI. In DNA form, the CDR3 reads TGTGCCAGCAGTTTCTCGGGACAGGGAGGGGGCTATGGCTACACCTTC. This codes for CASSFSGQGGGYGYTF.

The CDR3 reads CASRVQGNNEQFF. The CDR3, as DNA: TGTGCCAGCAGAGTCCAGGGAAACAATGAGCAGTTCTTC. The chain combines TRBV6-1 with TRBJ2-1; weak D call: TRBD1 (5 bases). Germline assignment: CDR1 MNHNS and CDR2 SASEGT. The CDR3 extends over 13 amino acids. V gave up 6 bases and J gave up 5 bases, with 11 bases separating them.

The V gene is TRBV27, the J gene TRBJ2-5, with TRBD2 identical over 11 bases. The V and J ends lost 2 bases and 5 bases, in that order; junction bases with no gene match: 10. Germline CDR1 is MNHEY and CDR2 is SMNVEV (reference sequence). The CDR3 length is 17 residues. CDR3 region: CASSLTTSGIQGETQYF. The CDR3, as DNA: TGTGCCAGCAGTTTAACGACTAGCGGGATCCAGGGGGAGACCCAGTACTTC.

This clone appeared once. The rearrangement links TRBV11-3 to TRBJ2-5; D remains unclear. V was trimmed by 3 bases and J by 7 bases, leaving 15 bases between them. The CDR3 contains 14 residues. The germline gives CDR1 SGHNT, CDR2 YENEEA. The CDR3 here is CASSFSDQVGTQYF. The CDR3 nucleotides are TGTGCCAGCAGCTTCTCGGACCAGGTGGGGACCCAGTACTTC.

About this clone itself: The same CDR3 is also encoded by other DNA sequences in this sample. V usage is TRBV7-2 and J usage is TRBJ1-2; 7 bases align to TRBD1. This CDR3 has 13 amino acids. Trimming at V came to 2 bases and at J to 5 bases, leaving 2 bases not matched to a gene. Germline V gene data show CDR1 as SGHTA and CDR2 as FQGNSA. CDR3 DNA: TGTGCCAGCAGCTTATCAGGGGGGTATGGCTACACCTTC. Translation: CASSLSGGYGYTF.

The V call is TRBV7-2, the J call TRBJ2-5, with 9 bases aligning to TRBD2. CDR1 and CDR2 from the germline V gene are SGHTA and FQGNSA. The CDR3 totals 18 residues. With 4 bases clipped from V and 2 bases from J, the junction kept 14 bases outside the gene matches. The CDR3 sequence: CASSSTSGFSPLQETQYF. The CDR3 DNA reads TGTGCCAGCAGCTCTACTAGCGGGTTTTCCCCACTGCAAGAGACCCAGTACTTC.

V and J are TRBV7-9 and TRBJ1-1; D is unclear. The V end lost 1 base, the J end lost 6 bases, and 6 bases lay between the germline ends. This CDR3 is 12 amino acids long. Germline lookup yields CDR1 SEHNR and CDR2 FQNEAQ (reference sequence). CDR3 loop: CASSLVSAEAFF. As DNA, the CDR3 is TGTGCCAGCAGCTTAGTTAGCGCTGAAGCTTTCTTT.

V is TRBV7-8 and J is TRBJ1-1, with D possibly TRBD1 on 5 matching bases. This CDR3 spans 15 amino acids. Trimming stripped 4 bases from V and 1 base from J, with 13 bases between. Germline loops: CDR1 SGHVS, CDR2 FQNEAQ. The CDR3, as DNA: TGTGCCAGCAGCTACTCCGGGACGGCGAACACTGAAGCTTTCTTT. Protein sequence: CASSYSGTANTEAFF.

The gene calls are TRBV18 and TRBJ2-7, with D hard to call. This CDR3 comprises 13 residues. The V and J ends lost 8 bases and 0 bases respectively, with 11 bases between them. CDR1 KGHSH and CDR2 LQKENI come from the germline V gene. Written as DNA, the CDR3 is TGTGCCAGCGCAGGTGGTCCCTCCTACGAGCAGTACTTC. Translating it yields CASAGGPSYEQYF.

This clone was counted only a few times. The chain recombines TRBV19 with TRBJ1-2; D is undetermined. V lost 8 bases and J lost 2, with 18 bases in between. The CDR3 has 15 residues. Germline V gives CDR1 LNHDA, CDR2 SQIVND (reference sequence). Here the CDR3 DNA reads TGTGCCAGTGTGGACCCGGACCGAGACAACTATGGCTACACCTTC. Its translation: CASVDPDRDNYGYTF. Full variable domain (rest looked up from reference TRBV19 and TRBJ1-2): DGGITQSPKYLFRKEGQNVTLSCEQNLNHDAMYWYRQDPGQGLRLIYYSQIVNDFQKGDIAEGYSVSREKKESFPLTVTSAQKNPTAFYLCASVDPDRDNYGYTFGSGTRLTVV.

Worth noting for this clone: This may come from a read error, since a much larger clone is one base off. The chain has TRBV28 and TRBJ1-1, with 8 bases aligning to TRBD1. The CDR3 length is 14 residues. In germline, CDR1 is MDHEN, CDR2 SYDVKM. V lost 5 bases to trimming and J lost 1 base; unmatched junction nucleotides: 3. The DNA of the CDR3 is TGTGCCAGCAGTAGTGGACAGGGGAACACTGAAGCTTTCTTT. Translating gives CASSSGQGNTEAFF.

The chain couples TRBV2 to TRBJ2-5, with 7 positions matching TRBD1. The CDR3 covers 15 residues. Germline V gene lookup returns CDR1 SNHLY and CDR2 FYNNEI. Unmatched junction bases numbered 7, after V lost 4 bases and J lost 2 bases. The CDR3 protein is CASSGQGKGQETQYF. CDR3 nucleotide sequence: TGTGCCAGCAGTGGACAGGGAAAGGGACAAGAGACCCAGTACTTC.